A single sample is the source of the 30 T cell receptor beta chains below, sequenced in a study of blood T cell repertoires in COVID-19. The repertoire was sequenced with immunoSEQ multiplex PCR; TCRdb's copy has only in-frame clones and lacks some. The sample shows around 170,000 clones, more than 85% of them seen only once. The sequencing sample was made of peripheral blood. Receptors originate from a man aged 55-75 years with COVID-19, enrolled during active disease.

The chain recombines TRBV5-1 with TRBJ2-5; 7 bases are a match to TRBD1. Germline assignment: CDR1 SGHRS and CDR2 YFSETQ. The trim removed 4 bases at V and 5 bases at J, leaving 5 bases unmatched. This CDR3 spans 13 amino acids. The CDR3 reads CASSRDRAETQYF. CDR3 in DNA: TGCGCCAGCAGCAGGGACAGAGCCGAGACCCAGTACTTC.

The CDR3 is CASSFGGTNEKLFF. CDR3 DNA sequence: TGCGCCAGCAGCTTCGGAGGGACTAATGAAAAACTGTTTTTT. The chain uses TRBV5-1 and TRBJ1-4; unclear D gene. Germline CDR1 SGHRS, CDR2 YFSETQ. The CDR3 length is 14 residues. V lost 2 bases to trimming and J lost 2 bases, with 7 bases between them.

The chain couples TRBV7-2 to TRBJ1-3; perhaps TRBD1 as D (5 bases). This CDR3 spans 15 amino acids. The V end lost 5 bases, the J end lost 2 bases, and 13 bases lay between the germline ends. The V gene's germline CDR1 is SGHTA and CDR2 FQGNSA. CDR3 nucleotides: TGTGCCAGCAGCGTGACAGTAGGCCCTGGAAACACCATATATTTT. Translation gives CASSVTVGPGNTIYF.

The CDR3 nucleotides are TGTGCCAGCAGTGAGGGCGGGCAGGGGGCTCATGAGCAGTTCTTC. It specifies CASSEGGQGAHEQFF. The V call is TRBV2, the J call TRBJ2-1, with 8 bases aligning to TRBD1. The CDR3 loop spans 15 amino acids. CDR1 is SNHLY and CDR2 is FYNNEI in the germline V gene. Trimming cost V 3 bases and J 8 bases; bases outside gene matches: 9.

V usage is TRBV19 and J usage is TRBJ1-5; the D is unclear. V gave up 7 bases and J gave up 0 bases, with 19 bases separating them. The CDR3 has 17 residues. Germline lookup yields CDR1 LNHDA and CDR2 SQIVND (reference sequence). The CDR3, as DNA: TGTGCCAGTAAGCAAACGGCGGGAGCCTATAGCAATCAGCCCCAGCATTTT. Residues: CASKQTAGAYSNQPQHF.

This clone has a handful of counts. The gene calls are TRBV21-1 and TRBJ2-3; the D call TRBD1 from the table was never checked on the DNA. TRBV21-1 is designated a pseudogene. This CDR3 has 17 residues. The CDR3: CASSKGSNRVVEDTQYF. The CDR3, as DNA: TGTGCCAGCAGCAAAGGATCGAACAGGGTCGTTGAAGATACGCAGTATTTT.

J is TRBJ2-3 and V is TRBV12-3 or TRBV12-4, with D possibly matching TRBD2 (6 bases). The CDR3 length is 13 residues. V lost 8 bases and J 3 bases, leaving 12 bases between the germline ends. The CDR3 protein is CASYRGNTDTQYF. DNA of the CDR3: TGTGCCAGCTACCGGGGGAATACAGATACGCAGTATTTT.

This clone was seen more than once but under ten times. The rearrangement uses TRBV5-1 and TRBJ1-1, with no clear D. Trimming shortened V by 4 bases and J by 4 bases, and 14 bases separated the two germline ends. There are 14 residues in the CDR3. Germline V lookup: CDR1 SGHRS, CDR2 YFSETQ. CDR3 protein: CASSPARGGTEAFF. CDR3 DNA: TGCGCCAGCAGCCCGGCCCGGGGTGGCACTGAAGCTTTCTTT.

This clone was detected a few times. The chain joins TRBV19 to TRBJ1-1; TRBD1 might be the D (5 bases). Germline-derived CDR1 and CDR2 are LNHDA and SQIVND (reference sequence). The CDR3 covers 14 residues. The ends were cut back, 6 bases at V and 1 base at J, with 12 bases in the middle. The CDR3: CASRNIGQNTEAFF. In nucleotides, the CDR3 is TGTGCCAGTAGGAATATCGGACAGAACACTGAAGCTTTCTTT.

The V call is TRBV5-6, the J call TRBJ2-5; 7 nucleotides agree with TRBD1. The CDR3 has 15 residues. The V gene end was trimmed by 0 bases and the J gene end by 3 bases; junction bases not matched to a gene: 5. CDR1 and CDR2 (germline): SGHDT, YYEEEE. The CDR3 sequence: CASSLVGTEKETQYF. The CDR3 region has the DNA TGTGCCAGCAGCTTGGTGGGGACAGAGAAAGAGACCCAGTACTTC.

The chain combines TRBV5-1 with TRBJ2-7, with 9 positions matching TRBD1. The germline V gene encodes CDR1 SGHRS and CDR2 YFSETQ. This CDR3 comprises 15 residues. The ends lost 2 bases at V and 2 bases at J; junction bases unmatched: 5. The CDR3 sequence: CASSFTGGTTYEQYF. As DNA, the CDR3 is TGCGCCAGCAGCTTCACAGGGGGCACCACCTACGAGCAGTACTTC.

V is TRBV27 and J is TRBJ2-7, with 7 bases that match TRBD1. The CDR3 is 12 residues long. V trimming: 6 bases; J trimming: 5 bases; junction bases outside the gene matches: 4. Looked up from germline, CDR1 is MNHEY and CDR2 is SMNVEV (reference sequence). Here the CDR3 reads CASRTGYHEQYF. CDR3 coding DNA: TGTGCCAGCAGGACAGGGTACCACGAGCAGTACTTC.

In this sample, this clone turned up once. The rearrangement joins TRBV2 to TRBJ1-1, with 9 bases fitting TRBD1. Per the germline V gene, CDR1 is SNHLY and CDR2 is FYNNEI. The length of the CDR3 is 17 residues. With 6 bases clipped from V and 4 bases from J, the junction kept 15 bases outside the gene matches. The CDR3 DNA sequence: TGTGCCAGCAGCAGAGTCCCGGGACAGGGCGGAGGCACTGAAGCTTTCTTT. As protein: CASSRVPGQGGGTEAFF. Together with reference TRBV2 and TRBJ1-1, the CDR3 gives the full variable domain: EPEVTQTPSHQVTQMGQEVILRCVPISNHLYFYWYRQILGQKVEFLVSFYNNEISEKSEIFDDQFSVERPDGSNFTLKIRSTKLEDSAMYFCASSRVPGQGGGTEAFFGQGTRLTVV.

In regard to this clone: Other DNA sequences of this sample code for an identical CDR3. The chain is built from TRBV28 and TRBJ1-2; TRBD1 matches 7 bases. The V gene's germline CDR1 is MDHEN and CDR2 SYDVKM. V shed 6 bases, J shed 8 bases, and the junction held 6 bases outside the gene matches. The CDR3 has 12 amino acids. This CDR3 reads CASRSTGTGYTF. The CDR3 nucleotides read TGTGCCAGCAGATCGACAGGGACCGGCTACACCTTC.

The chain's CDR3 is CASSLIGQHTEAFF. CDR3 sequence (DNA): TGCGCCAGCAGCTTGATAGGACAACACACTGAAGCTTTCTTT. This chain connects TRBV5-1 to TRBJ1-1; weak D call: TRBD1 (5 bases). The CDR3 has 14 residues. Between the trimmed V and J ends, which lost 1 base and 3 bases, there was a span of 10 bases. CDR1 is SGHRS and CDR2 is YFSETQ in the germline V gene.

The V call is TRBV19, the J call TRBJ1-1; a possible D gene is TRBD1 (6 bases). Germline V CDR1 and CDR2: LNHDA, SQIVND (reference sequence). The CDR3 length is 13 residues. Deletions cut 9 bases from V and 1 base from J, with 12 bases between. CDR3 protein: CASKRTANTEAFF. The CDR3, as DNA: TGTGCCAGCAAGAGGACAGCGAACACTGAAGCTTTCTTT.

The chain carries TRBV7-8 and TRBJ2-5, with 9 bases lining up with TRBD2. Germline CDR1 SGHVS, CDR2 FQNEAQ. This CDR3 has 16 residues. V lost 8 bases to trimming and J lost 1 base; unmatched junction nucleotides: 11. Here the CDR3 DNA reads TGTGCCAGCTCCCTTGGGGGAGCGGGGGGCCAAGAGACCCAGTACTTC. This sequence encodes CASSLGGAGGQETQYF.

The rearrangement links TRBV4-3 to TRBJ1-1, with 8 nucleotides matching TRBD1. This CDR3 contains 15 residues. The ends lost 5 bases at V and 3 bases at J; junction bases unmatched: 8. In germline, CDR1 is LGHNA, CDR2 YSLEER. The CDR3 spells CASSYRQGPDTEAFF. The DNA for the CDR3 is TGCGCCAGCAGCTACAGACAGGGGCCGGACACTGAAGCTTTCTTT.

This rearrangement joins TRBV7-3 to TRBJ2-5; no definite D call. CDR3 length equals 12 residues. V was cut by 5 bases and J by 7 bases, with 11 bases left in between. CDR1 and CDR2 from the germline V gene are SGHTA and FQGTGA. The CDR3 reads CASSDQGGTQYF. DNA for the CDR3: TGTGCCAGCAGCGACCAAGGCGGGACCCAGTACTTC.

The rearrangement joins TRBV4-3 to TRBJ1-6; possibly TRBD1 for D (5 bases). CDR3 size: 15 residues. Germline CDR1 reads LGHNA; CDR2 reads YSLEER. Trimming cost V 0 bases and J 8 bases, with 11 bases left between them. The CDR3 nucleotides are TGCGCCAGCAGCCAAGAGCTAAGGGGATATTCACCCCTCCACTTT. Translated, it gives CASSQELRGYSPLHF.

This sequence joins TRBV3-1 (or the pseudogene TRBV3-2) and TRBJ1-1, with D perhaps matching TRBD1 (5 bases). The CDR3 spans 14 residues. The germline V gene encodes CDR1 LGHDT and CDR2 YNNKEL (reference sequence). V lost 4 bases to trimming and J lost 0 bases, with 9 bases between them. The CDR3 DNA reads as TGTGCCAGCAGCCCTCAGGGTGTGAACACTGAAGCTTTCTTT. Residues: CASSPQGVNTEAFF.

The V call is TRBV18, the J call TRBJ2-7, with 8 bases matching TRBD2. Trimming at V came to 5 bases and at J to 2 bases, leaving 8 bases not matched to a gene. This CDR3 spans 15 amino acids. Germline V CDR1 and CDR2: KGHSH, LQKENI. In DNA, the CDR3 is TGTGCCAGCTCAAGCACCGGGACTAGTCCCTACGAGCAGTACTTC. Translated: CASSSTGTSPYEQYF.

The V gene is TRBV10-3, the J gene TRBJ2-1; D is possibly TRBD2 (5 bases). Germline loops: CDR1 ENHRY, CDR2 SYGVKD. The CDR3 is made up of 15 amino acids. V lost 4 bases to trimming and J lost 2 bases, with 12 bases between them. CDR3 coding DNA: TGTGCCATCAGTGGGGAGAGGGCCGCCTACAATGAGCAGTTCTTC. Its translation: CAISGERAAYNEQFF.

The DNA of the CDR3 is TGTGCCACCAGTGATTTGGGGGCACGGTCGGATGAGCAGTTCTTC. Translating it yields CATSDLGARSDEQFF. The V call is TRBV24-1, the J call TRBJ2-1; a possible D gene is TRBD1 (5 bases). V gave up 0 bases and J gave up 8 bases, with 13 bases separating them. This CDR3 has 15 residues. Germline-derived CDR1 and CDR2 are KGHDR and SFDVKD.

The chain employs TRBV6-2 or TRBV6-3 and TRBJ1-1, with TRBD1 identical over 7 bases. CDR3 size: 14 residues. With 6 bases clipped from V and 5 bases from J, the junction kept 9 bases outside the gene matches. Germline values: CDR1 MNHEY, CDR2 SVGEGT. The CDR3 DNA follows: TGTGCCAGCAGCCCAAACAACAGGGGAACTGAAGCTTTCTTT. Protein: CASSPNNRGTEAFF.

The chain combines TRBV6-6 with TRBJ2-1; 7 nucleotides match TRBD2. CDR1 is MNHNY, CDR2 SVGAGI, per germline (reference sequence). The trim removed 2 bases at V and 5 bases at J, leaving 3 bases unmatched. The CDR3 is 14 amino acids. CDR3 sequence (DNA): TGTGCCAGCAGTTACGTGGGGACTAACAATGAGCAGTTCTTC. Encoded protein: CASSYVGTNNEQFF.

This chain uses TRBV7-2 with TRBJ2-3, with a weak D call TRBD1 (6 bases). The V end lost 5 bases, the J end lost 0 bases, and 9 bases lay between the germline ends. CDR3 length: 14 amino acids. CDR1 is SGHTA, CDR2 FQGNSA, per germline. The CDR3 is CASSPGDSTDTQYF. In DNA, the CDR3 is TGTGCCAGCAGCCCAGGGGACAGCACAGATACGCAGTATTTT.

This chain uses TRBV6-6 with TRBJ1-2; possible D gene TRBD1, 5 bases. Between the trimmed V and J ends, which lost 9 bases and 0 bases, there was a span of 11 bases. The germline gives CDR1 MNHNY, CDR2 SVGAGI (reference sequence). CDR3 size: 13 residues. Written as DNA, the CDR3 is TGTGCCAGTCAGGGAGGGGCTAACTATGGCTACACCTTC. Translation gives CASQGGANYGYTF.

The count of this clone is one. The rearrangement links TRBV19 to TRBJ1-2; D is ambiguous. CDR3 length: 12 amino acids. V lost 10 bases to trimming and J lost 3 bases, with 12 bases between them. From germline, CDR1 is LNHDA and CDR2 SQIVND (reference sequence). CDR3 protein: CATRRVDYGYTF. The CDR3 nucleotides read TGTGCCACCCGCCGGGTGGACTATGGCTACACCTTC.

A single count supports this clone. This chain joins TRBV6-5 and TRBJ2-7; D possibly corresponds to TRBD1 (6 bases). The V and J ends lost 6 bases and 0 bases respectively, with 12 bases between them. This CDR3 contains 14 residues. Germline assignment: CDR1 MNHEY and CDR2 SVGAGI. The CDR3 region has the DNA TGTGCCAGCAGAAAATCGACAGGCTCCTACGAGCAGTACTTC. Its protein is CASRKSTGSYEQYF.